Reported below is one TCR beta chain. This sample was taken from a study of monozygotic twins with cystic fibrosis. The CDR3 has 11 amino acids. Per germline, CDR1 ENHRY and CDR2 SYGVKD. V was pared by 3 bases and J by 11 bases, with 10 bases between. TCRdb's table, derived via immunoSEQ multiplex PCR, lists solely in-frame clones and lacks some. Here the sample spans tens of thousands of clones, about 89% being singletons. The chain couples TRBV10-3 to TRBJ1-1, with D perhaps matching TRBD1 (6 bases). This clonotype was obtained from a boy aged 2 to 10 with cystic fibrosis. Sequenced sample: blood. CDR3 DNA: TGTGCCATCAGTGAAGGACAGACGGCTTTCTTT. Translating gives CAISEGQTAFF.